The next 8 T cell receptor beta chains were all read from a single sample in a study of OX40 agonist ivuxolimab in advanced cancers. The repertoire was sequenced with immunoSEQ multiplex PCR; TCRdb's copy has only in-frame clones and lacks some. The sample gives about 98,000 clones, around nine tenths of which show up once; roughly 0.52% is in the top ten. This material consisted of CD4+ or CD8+ T cells sorted from blood, taken in a trial of the OX40 agonist ivuxolimab. These receptors were obtained from an adult with an advanced solid tumor such as melanoma, head and neck, liver or kidney cancer.

The table lists this clone with a few counts. V is TRBV9 and J is TRBJ2-3; TRBD2 matches at 8 bases. CDR3 length: 17 amino acids. The germline V gene has CDR1 SGDLS and CDR2 YYNGEE. The V segment lost 3 bases and the J segment 0 bases; nucleotides outside the gene matches: 9. CDR3 protein: CASSAGGKGSSTDTQYF. The DNA of the CDR3 is TGTGCCAGCAGCGCGGGGGGGAAGGGTTCTAGCACAGATACGCAGTATTTT.

The V and J genes are TRBV29-1 and TRBJ1-1; D ambiguous. V was cut by 7 bases and J by 5 bases, with 8 bases left in between. Per germline, CDR1 SQVTM and CDR2 ANQGSEA. The CDR3 has 10 residues. The CDR3, as DNA: TGCAGCGGATATCAGACTGAAGCTTTCTTT. It is translated as CSGYQTEAFF.

This clone appeared once. The chain has TRBV5-1 and TRBJ2-1; a possible D gene is TRBD2 (7 bases). Germline lookup yields CDR1 SGHRS and CDR2 YFSETQ. The ends were cut back, 5 bases at V and 6 bases at J, with 18 bases in the middle. The CDR3 covers 15 residues. CDR3 DNA: TGCGCCAGCAGTTTCTGGGGGGGGCTACCCAATGAGCAGTTCTTC. As protein: CASSFWGGLPNEQFF.

The chain employs TRBV12-5 and TRBJ2-2, with D uncertain. Germline V CDR1 and CDR2: LGHNT, FRNRAP. The CDR3 spans 16 residues. Trimming left V 2 bases short and J 4 bases short, with 14 bases between. This CDR3 reads CASGLPHPAGTGELFF. In DNA, the CDR3 is TGTGCTAGTGGTTTGCCCCACCCGGCTGGCACCGGGGAGCTGTTTTTT.

The chain couples TRBV4-1 to TRBJ1-3; D unresolved. The CDR3 spans 14 residues. V gave up 4 bases and J gave up 0 bases, with 7 bases separating them. Per the germline V gene, CDR1 is MGHRA and CDR2 is YSYEKL. The CDR3 reads CASSRGSSGNTIYF. The CDR3 nucleotides are TGCGCCAGCAGCCGGGGTAGCTCTGGAAACACCATATATTTT.

This clone was seen more than once but under ten times. CDR3 coding DNA: TGCAGCGTTCAGGACAGTAATCAGCCCCAGCATTTT. Its protein product is CSVQDSNQPQHF. The J gene is TRBJ1-5, the V gene TRBV29-1; tentatively, D is TRBD1 (6 bases). The length of the CDR3 is 12 residues. Per the germline V gene, CDR1 is SQVTM and CDR2 is ANQGSEA. The germline V and J ends were trimmed by 5 bases and 4 bases, with 9 bases remaining between them. Together with reference TRBV29-1 and TRBJ1-5, the CDR3 gives the full variable domain: SAVISQKPSRDICQRGTSLTIQCQVDSQVTMMFWYRQQPGQSLTLIATANQGSEATYESGFVIDKFPISRPNLTFSTLTVSNMSPEDSSIYLCSVQDSNQPQHFGDGTRLSIL.

The genes are TRBV6-5 and TRBJ1-5; no clear D. This CDR3 has 15 residues. V was cut by 6 bases and J by 0 bases, with 12 bases left in between. Per the germline V gene, CDR1 is MNHEY and CDR2 is SVGAGI. As DNA, the CDR3 is TGTGCCAGCAGGCGAGACCATCTTAGCAATCAGCCCCAGCATTTT. The encoded protein is CASRRDHLSNQPQHF.

The chain links TRBV5-1 to TRBJ1-2; tentative D call: TRBD1 (5 bases). The CDR3 length is 14 residues. From germline, CDR1 is SGHRS and CDR2 YFSETQ. V lost 0 bases to trimming and J lost 6 bases, with 12 bases between them. CDR3 bases: TGCGCCAGCAGCTTGGGCGGGGGAGGGGATGGCTACACCTTC. This translates into CASSLGGGGDGYTF.